This T cell receptor beta chain was retrieved from a study of blood T cell repertoires in COVID-19. Study in general: Sites in the United States, Italy and Spain provided acute and convalescent COVID-19 samples. PBMCs, B-cell-depleted T cells, or T cells provided the cDNA or gDNA that made up the material.

Trimming took 5 bases from V and 7 from J; bases not matched to a gene: 5. The CDR3 spans 14 residues. Germline loops: CDR1 LNHNV, CDR2 YYDKDF (reference sequence). In the authors' methods: Reference gene primer amplification yielded estimated nucleated cell counts. Sequenced by immunoSEQ multiplex PCR; TCRdb stores in-frame clones only, minus some. The V and J calls and clone size come from that table; D and trimming were worked out from the DNA. The sample records 150,000 to 200,000 clones, about four fifths being singletons. The sequence was obtained from a woman aged 40 to 49 with COVID-19, enrolled during active disease. The specimen sequenced was peripheral blood. This chain joins TRBV15 and TRBJ2-1; 10 nucleotides match TRBD1. CDR3 coding DNA: TGTGCCACCAGCGGCCGGGACAGGGGTAATGAGCAGTTCTTC. Its protein is CATSGRDRGNEQFF. The whole variable domain, filled in from reference TRBV15 and TRBJ2-1, reads DAMVIQNPRYQVTQFGKPVTLSCSQTLNHNVMYWYQQKSSQAPKLLFHYYDKDFNNEADTPDNFQSRRPNTSFCFLDIRSPGLGDTAMYLCATSGRDRGNEQFFGPGTRLTVL.